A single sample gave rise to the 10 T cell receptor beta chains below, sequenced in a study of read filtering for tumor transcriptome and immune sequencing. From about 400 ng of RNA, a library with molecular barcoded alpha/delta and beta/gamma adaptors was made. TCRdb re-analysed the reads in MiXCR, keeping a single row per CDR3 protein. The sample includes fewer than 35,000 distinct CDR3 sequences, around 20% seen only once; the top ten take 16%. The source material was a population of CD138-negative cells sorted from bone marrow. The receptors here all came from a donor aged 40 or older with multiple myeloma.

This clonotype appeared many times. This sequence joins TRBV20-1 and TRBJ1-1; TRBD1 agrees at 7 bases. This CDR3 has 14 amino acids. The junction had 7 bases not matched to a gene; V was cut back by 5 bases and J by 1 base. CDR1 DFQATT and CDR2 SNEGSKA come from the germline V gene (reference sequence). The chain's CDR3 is CSAQTGPANTEAFF. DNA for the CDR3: TGCAGTGCTCAGACAGGGCCGGCGAACACTGAAGCTTTCTTT.

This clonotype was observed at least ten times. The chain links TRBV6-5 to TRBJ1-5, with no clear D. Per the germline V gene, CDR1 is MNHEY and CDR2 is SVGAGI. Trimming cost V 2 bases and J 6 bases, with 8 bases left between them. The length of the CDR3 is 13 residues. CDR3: CASSYLPGQPQHF. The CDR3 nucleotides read TGTGCCAGCAGTTACCTCCCAGGTCAGCCCCAGCATTTT.

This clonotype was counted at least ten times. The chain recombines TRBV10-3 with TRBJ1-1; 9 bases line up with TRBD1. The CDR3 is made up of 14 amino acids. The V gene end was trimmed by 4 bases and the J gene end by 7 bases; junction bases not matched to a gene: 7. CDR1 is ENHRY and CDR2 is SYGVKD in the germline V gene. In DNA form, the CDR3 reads TGTGCCATCAGTGGGATAGGACAGGGGCTTGAAGCTTTCTTT. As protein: CAISGIGQGLEAFF.

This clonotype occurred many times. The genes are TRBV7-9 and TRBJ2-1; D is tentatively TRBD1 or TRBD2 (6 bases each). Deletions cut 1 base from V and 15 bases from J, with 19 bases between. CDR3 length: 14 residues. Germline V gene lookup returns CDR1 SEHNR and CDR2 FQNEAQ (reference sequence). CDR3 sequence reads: CASSLGGTTGRLFF. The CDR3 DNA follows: TGTGCCAGCAGCTTAGGCGGGACGACAGGTCGTTTGTTCTTC.

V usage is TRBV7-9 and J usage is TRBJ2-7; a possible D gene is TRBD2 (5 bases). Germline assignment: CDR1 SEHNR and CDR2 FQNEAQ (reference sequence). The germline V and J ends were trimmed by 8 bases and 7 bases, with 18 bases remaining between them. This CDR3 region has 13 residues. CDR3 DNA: TGTGCCAGCTTGTCCCGTTACACTAGGGAGCAGTACTTC. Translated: CASLSRYTREQYF.

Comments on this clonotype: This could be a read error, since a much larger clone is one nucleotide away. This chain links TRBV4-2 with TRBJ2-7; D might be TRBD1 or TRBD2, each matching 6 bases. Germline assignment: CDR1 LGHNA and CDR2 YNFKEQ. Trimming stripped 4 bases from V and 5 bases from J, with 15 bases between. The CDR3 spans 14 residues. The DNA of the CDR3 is TGTGCCAGCAGCCCTTGGGGGGCCCGGGACGAGCAGTACTTC. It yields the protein CASSPWGARDEQYF.

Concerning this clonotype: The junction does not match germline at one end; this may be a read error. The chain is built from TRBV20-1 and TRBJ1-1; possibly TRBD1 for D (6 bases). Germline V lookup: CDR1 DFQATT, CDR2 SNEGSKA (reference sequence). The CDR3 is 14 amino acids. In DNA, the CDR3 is TGCACTGCTAGCCGGGGGGGCATGAACACTGAAGCTTTCTTT. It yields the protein CTASRGGMNTEAFF.

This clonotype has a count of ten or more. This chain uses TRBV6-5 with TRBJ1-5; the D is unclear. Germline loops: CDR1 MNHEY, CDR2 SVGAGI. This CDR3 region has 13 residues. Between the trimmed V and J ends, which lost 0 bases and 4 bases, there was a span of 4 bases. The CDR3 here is CASSYSRNQPQHF. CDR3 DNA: TGTGCCAGCAGTTACTCGAGAAATCAGCCCCAGCATTTT.

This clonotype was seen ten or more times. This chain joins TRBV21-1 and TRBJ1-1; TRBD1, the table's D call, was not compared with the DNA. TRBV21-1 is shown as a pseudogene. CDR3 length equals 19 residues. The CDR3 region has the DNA TGTGCCAGCAGCCCACCGACAGGGGGTGGGATAGTCGCGAACACTGAAGCTTTCTTT. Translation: CASSPPTGGGIVANTEAFF.

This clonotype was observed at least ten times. Written as DNA, the CDR3 is TGCGCCAGCAGCTTGGGCCCGGGACAGGGGAACACTGAAGCTTTCTTT. This codes for CASSLGPGQGNTEAFF. The chain combines TRBV5-1 with TRBJ1-1, with 9 bases fitting TRBD1. The germline gives CDR1 SGHRS, CDR2 YFSETQ. This CDR3 is 16 amino acids long. V shed 0 bases, J shed 1 base, and the junction held 4 bases outside the gene matches.